This is a list of T cell receptor beta chains from one sample in a study of blood T cell repertoires in COVID-19. TCRdb's table, derived via immunoSEQ multiplex PCR, lists solely in-frame clones and lacks some. This sample has approximately 90,000 clones; around 75% occur once, and the top ten carry approximately 25%. The specimen was peripheral blood. The source of these receptors is a human donor in a cohort sampled during active COVID-19. CDR3s include the opening cysteine and the closing phenylalanine or tryptophan. A D gene is named only where the DNA matches it firmly. Clone size is not always given. Where it is, it says once, few, many or a class for expanded clones.

CASSLWADSYEQYF	TRBJ2-7	-	TRBV6-2/TRBV6-3	-
CATSDSRVATAGELFF	TRBJ2-2	-	TRBV24-1	-
CASSDGAGDNTGELFF	TRBJ2-2	-	TRBV10-1	TRBD2
CASSSDRGDGNTIYF	TRBJ1-3	-	TRBV11-2	TRBD1
CASSPRAGDGYEQYF	TRBJ2-7	-	TRBV7-8	-
CSVLGIPEREGADTQYF	TRBJ2-3	-	TRBV29-1	TRBD2
CASSPGSGRGPPEAFF	TRBJ1-1	-	TRBV7-3	-
CASSEPGLAGNTGELFF	TRBJ2-2	-	TRBV6-1	TRBD2
CAIAAGNTDTQYF	TRBJ2-3	few	TRBV10-3	-
CSALGRAGGEAFF	TRBJ1-1	-	TRBV29-1	-
CASSHPLAGGYEQYF	TRBJ2-7	-	TRBV5-6	TRBD2
CASSAVTSGGNEQFF	TRBJ2-1	-	TRBV9	TRBD2
CASSSSDSLNTEAFF	TRBJ1-1	-	TRBV7-2	-
CASSVGGTGSSSGGNTIYF	TRBJ1-3	-	TRBV9	TRBD1
CATTAGYGNTIYF	TRBJ1-3	-	TRBV15	-
CASSPVGDSIYNEQFF	TRBJ2-1	-	TRBV19	TRBD1
CASSSPGRSYEQYF	TRBJ2-7	-	TRBV5-1	TRBD2
CASSLAGELFF	TRBJ2-2	-	TRBV7-2	-
CATTPGTDNNEQFF	TRBJ2-1	-	TRBV6-5	-
CASSDSPGQNTEAFF	TRBJ1-1	-	TRBV25-1	-
CASSWEAGGITEAFF	TRBJ1-1	-	TRBV5-1	-
CASSLDLGPQHF	TRBJ1-5	-	TRBV12-3/TRBV12-4	-
CAWSSPTSLTGELFF	TRBJ2-2	once	TRBV30	TRBD2
CASSLLRVVQETQYF	TRBJ2-5	-	TRBV7-2	-
CASSPPGQGIRAFF	TRBJ1-1	once	TRBV14	TRBD1
CASSWLLAGPYEQFF	TRBJ2-1	-	TRBV5-1	TRBD2
CASSRTENSPLHF	TRBJ1-6	-	TRBV5-6	-
CASSPEAATGNTIYF	TRBJ1-3	-	TRBV7-6	-
CASTTYPAGGPMADTQYF	TRBJ2-3	-	TRBV19	TRBD2
CASWPGPGANVLTF	TRBJ2-6	-	TRBV5-1	-
CASSQAGTGNYEQYF	TRBJ2-7	once	TRBV4-2	TRBD1
CASSPRLGDEQYF	TRBJ2-7	few	TRBV6-5	-
CASREGAGGQPQHF	TRBJ1-5	-	TRBV19	TRBD1
CASSRPGLGALSEKLFF	TRBJ1-4	-	TRBV28	-
CASSLSGQGAWDGYTF	TRBJ1-2	many	TRBV7-8	TRBD1
CASSLSWAWEQFF	TRBJ2-1	-	TRBV7-2	-
CASSSTPRTSTDTQYF	TRBJ2-3	-	TRBV7-3	-
CASSELPRDRDNEQYF	TRBJ2-7	few	TRBV10-1	TRBD1
CASSIPWTPVGYTF	TRBJ1-2	-	TRBV19	-
CASSSGGLERGGELFF	TRBJ2-2	-	TRBV7-2	TRBD2